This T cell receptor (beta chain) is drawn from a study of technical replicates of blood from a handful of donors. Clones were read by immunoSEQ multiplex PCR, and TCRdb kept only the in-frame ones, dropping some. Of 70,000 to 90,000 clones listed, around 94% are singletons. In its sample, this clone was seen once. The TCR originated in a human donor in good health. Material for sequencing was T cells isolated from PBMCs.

The CDR3 loop reads CASSLSGLNYGYTF. The DNA of the CDR3 is TGTGCCAGCAGCTTGTCAGGGCTCAACTATGGCTACACCTTC. The gene calls are TRBV7-2 and TRBJ1-2; TRBD1 might be the D (5 bases). V lost 3 bases and J lost 2, with 10 bases in between. The CDR3 is 14 residues long. CDR1 and CDR2 (germline): SGHTA, FQGNSA.